Given below is one T cell receptor (beta chain) in context. Its specificity is unknown. In the authors' workflow: The median was roughly 91,000 TCRs per sample, ranging roughly 20,000 to 690,600. Via MiXCR, TCRdb re-called the RACE reads, giving one row per CDR3 protein. TCRdb, rather than the study authors, made the V and J calls. Of 300,000 to 450,000 distinct CDR3 sequences detected, about 4.4% appear once; the ten largest clones hold around 2%. The sample is drawn from a study of human T cells and chemical hapten exposure. The study, taken as a whole, reports: TCRs exceeding a frequency of 1 in 1000 stayed unchanged under DPC sensitization.

Noted time point: patch test 1, 2 weeks after DPC sensitization. Specified treatment: therapeutic diphenylcyclopropenone sensitization with weekly scalp DPC. Sample: whole blood, taken in connection with sensitization to the hapten diphenylcyclopropenone (DPC). The source of this sequence is a woman in her forties or fifties with alopecia areata. Some clones in this sample may be carry-over from other donors' samples.

Here the CDR3 DNA reads TGTGCCAGCAGTTCCCCCGCCCCTGGAGGGGAGACCCAGTACTTC. The encoded protein is CASSSPAPGGETQYF. The gene calls are TRBV28 and TRBJ2-5; a possible D gene is TRBD2 (6 bases). Germline lookup yields CDR1 MDHEN and CDR2 SYDVKM. The CDR3 contains 15 residues. V gave up 4 bases and J gave up 5 bases, with 17 bases separating them.